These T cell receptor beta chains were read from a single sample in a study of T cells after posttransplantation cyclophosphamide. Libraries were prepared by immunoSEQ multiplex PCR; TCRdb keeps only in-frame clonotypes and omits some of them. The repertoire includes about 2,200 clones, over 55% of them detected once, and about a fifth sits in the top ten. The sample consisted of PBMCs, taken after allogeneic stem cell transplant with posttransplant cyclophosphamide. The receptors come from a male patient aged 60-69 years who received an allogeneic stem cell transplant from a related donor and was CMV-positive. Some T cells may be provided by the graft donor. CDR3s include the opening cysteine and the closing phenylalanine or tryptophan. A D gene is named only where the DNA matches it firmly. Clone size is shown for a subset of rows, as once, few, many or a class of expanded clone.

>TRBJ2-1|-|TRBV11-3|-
CASSLDLHRSRDNEQFF
TGTGCCAGCAGCTTAGACCTTCATCGGAGCCGGGATAATGAGCAGTTCTTC
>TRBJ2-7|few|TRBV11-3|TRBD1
CASSFAGGEQYF
TGTGCCAGCAGCTTTGCAGGGGGCGAGCAGTACTTC
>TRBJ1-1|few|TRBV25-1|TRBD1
CASRRQGMNTEAFF
TGTGCCAGCAGGCGACAGGGGATGAACACTGAAGCTTTCTTT
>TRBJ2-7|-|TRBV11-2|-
CASSLEGGDGYEQYF
TGTGCCAGCAGCTTAGAAGGGGGGGATGGGTACGAGCAGTACTTC
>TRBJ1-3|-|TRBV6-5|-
CASRGIEGGNTIYF
TGTGCCAGCAGAGGAATCGAGGGAGGAAACACCATATATTTT
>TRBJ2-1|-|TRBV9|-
CASSDQRQVLYNEQFF
TGTGCCAGCAGCGACCAGAGACAGGTTTTGTACAATGAGCAGTTCTTC
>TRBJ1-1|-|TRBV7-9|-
CASSYLGRTEAFF
TGTGCCAGCAGCTACCTGGGGAGAACTGAAGCTTTCTTT
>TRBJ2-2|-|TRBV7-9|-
CASSLNYGELFF
TGTGCCAGCAGCTTAAATTACGGGGAGCTGTTTTTT
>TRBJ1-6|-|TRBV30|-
CAWSVRGRRRENSPLHF
TGTGCCTGGAGTGTACGGGGGAGGAGGCGAGAGAATTCACCCCTCCACTTT
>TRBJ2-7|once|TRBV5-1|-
CASSSSYEQYF
TGCGCCAGCAGCTCCTCCTACGAGCAGTACTTC
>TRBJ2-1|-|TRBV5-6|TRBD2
CASSPWAGGNEQFF
TGTGCCAGCAGCCCATGGGCGGGAGGAAATGAGCAGTTCTTC
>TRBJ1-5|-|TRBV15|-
CATSRDNSYQPQHF
TGTGCCACCAGCAGAGATAACTCATATCAGCCCCAGCATTTT
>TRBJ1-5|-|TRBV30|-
CAWSLEDNQPQHF
TGTGCCTGGAGTCTTGAGGACAATCAGCCCCAGCATTTT
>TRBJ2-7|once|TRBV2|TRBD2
CASRGTSGTYEQYF
TGTGCCAGCAGGGGGACTAGCGGGACCTACGAGCAGTACTTC
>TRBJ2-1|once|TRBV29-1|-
CSVLLALQYNEQFF
TGCAGCGTTTTACTAGCTCTCCAATACAATGAGCAGTTCTTC
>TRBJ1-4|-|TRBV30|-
CAWNRAEKLFF
TGTGCCTGGAACAGGGCTGAAAAACTGTTTTTT
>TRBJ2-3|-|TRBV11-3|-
CASSPRGKNRADTQYF
TGTGCCAGCAGCCCCCGGGGGAAAAATCGGGCAGATACGCAGTATTTT
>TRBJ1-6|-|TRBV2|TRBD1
CASRTGESSYNSPLHF
TGTGCCAGTCGAACAGGGGAAAGCTCCTATAATTCCCCCCTCCACTTT
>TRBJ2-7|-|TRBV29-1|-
CGVVRDFPYEQYF
TGCGGCGTCGTCCGGGACTTTCCCTACGAGCAGTACTTC
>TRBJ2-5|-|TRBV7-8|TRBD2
CASSSTSGTFETQYF
TGTGCCAGCAGCTCTACTAGCGGGACGTTTGAGACCCAGTACTTC
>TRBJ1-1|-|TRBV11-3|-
CASSLDRQTEAFF
TGTGCCAGCAGCTTAGACAGACAAACTGAAGCTTTCTTT
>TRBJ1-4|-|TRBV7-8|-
CASTSASGAGEKLFF
TGTGCCAGCACCTCTGCGAGCGGGGCAGGTGAAAAACTGTTTTTT
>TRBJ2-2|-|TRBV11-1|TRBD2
CASSMGLAGVRTGELFF
TGTGCCAGCAGCATGGGACTAGCGGGAGTTCGGACCGGGGAGCTGTTTTTT
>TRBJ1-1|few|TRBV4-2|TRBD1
CASTPGLRARTGTEAFF
TGTGCCAGCACCCCGGGATTGAGGGCGCGGACAGGAACTGAAGCTTTCTTT
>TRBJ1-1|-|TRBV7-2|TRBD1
CASSSITRDRGKAFF
TGTGCCAGCAGCTCGATAACCCGGGACAGGGGGAAAGCTTTCTTT
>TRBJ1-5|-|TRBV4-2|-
CASSQNGREQPQHF
TGTGCCAGCAGCCAAAACGGCAGGGAACAGCCCCAGCATTTT
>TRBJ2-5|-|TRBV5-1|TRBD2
CASSLSSGRSGETQYF
TGCGCCAGCAGCCTCTCTAGCGGGAGGTCGGGAGAGACCCAGTACTTC
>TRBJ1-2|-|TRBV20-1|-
CSAPEGYGYTF
TGCAGTGCACCGGAGGGGTATGGCTACACCTTC
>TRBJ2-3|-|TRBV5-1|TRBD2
CASSINPSATSGIRGTDTQYF
TGCGCCAGCAGCATAAACCCTTCGGCGACTAGCGGAATAAGGGGCACAGATACGCAGTATTTT
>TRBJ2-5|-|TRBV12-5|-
CASGLNTGQETQYF
TGTGCTAGTGGTTTGAATACAGGGCAGGAGACCCAGTACTTC
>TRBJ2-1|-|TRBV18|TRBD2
CASSPGLATYNEQFF
TGTGCCAGCTCACCTGGACTAGCTACCTACAATGAGCAGTTCTTC
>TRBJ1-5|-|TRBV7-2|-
CASSLAGAANQPQHF
TGTGCCAGCAGCTTAGCGGGGGCCGCAAATCAGCCCCAGCATTTT
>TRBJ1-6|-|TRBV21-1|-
CASRSSLATHHHNSPLHF
TGTGCCAGCAGATCGTCATTAGCTACACATCATCATAATTCACCCCTCCACTTT
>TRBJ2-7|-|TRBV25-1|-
CASSPSGVVYEQYF
TGTGCCAGCAGCCCTTCGGGGGTTGTCTACGAGCAGTACTTC
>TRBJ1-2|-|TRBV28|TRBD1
CASSQGQLYGYTF
TGTGCCAGCAGCCAGGGACAGCTATATGGCTACACCTTC
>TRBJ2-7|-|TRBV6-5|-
CASTRDTSYEQYF
TGTGCCAGCACCCGGGACACCTCCTACGAGCAGTACTTC
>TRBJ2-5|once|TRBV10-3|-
CAISAGGLEYF
TGTGCCATCAGCGCCGGGGGGCTGGAGTACTTC
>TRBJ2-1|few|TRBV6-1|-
CASGRIYNEQFF
TGTGCCAGCGGCAGAATCTACAATGAGCAGTTCTTC
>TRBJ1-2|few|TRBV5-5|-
CASSHPGGSYGYTF
TGTGCCAGCAGCCATCCCGGGGGTAGCTATGGCTACACCTTC
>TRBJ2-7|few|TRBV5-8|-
CASSLGGDTYEQYF
TGTGCCAGCAGCTTGGGCGGGGATACCTACGAGCAGTACTTC
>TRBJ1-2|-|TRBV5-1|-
CASSLVEGGYGYTF
TGCGCCAGCAGCTTGGTGGAGGGCGGCTATGGCTACACCTTC
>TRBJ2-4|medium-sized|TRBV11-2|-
CASSPTTRSVKNIQYF
TGTGCCAGCAGCCCCACGACTCGTTCAGTCAAAAACATTCAGTACTTC
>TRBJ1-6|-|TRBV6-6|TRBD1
CASSYQGQDNSPLHF
TGTGCCAGCAGTTACCAGGGACAGGATAATTCACCCCTCCACTTT
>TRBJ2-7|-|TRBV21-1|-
CASSKDSRWVAEQYF
TGTGCCAGCAGCAAGGACAGCCGGTGGGTTGCCGAGCAGTACTTC
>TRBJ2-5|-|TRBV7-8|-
CASSLKRVQETQYF
TGTGCCAGCAGCCTAAAGCGGGTCCAAGAGACCCAGTACTTC
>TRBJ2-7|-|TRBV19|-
CASSIGNTGFEQYF
TGTGCCAGTAGTATTGGGAACACAGGGTTCGAGCAGTACTTC
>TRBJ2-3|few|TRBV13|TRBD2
CASSQGLAGSEDTQYF
TGTGCCAGCAGCCAGGGACTAGCGGGGTCGGAAGATACGCAGTATTTT
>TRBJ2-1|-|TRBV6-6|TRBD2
CASRGLTSGTYNEQFF
TGTGCCAGCAGAGGGCTCACTAGCGGGACCTACAATGAGCAGTTCTTC
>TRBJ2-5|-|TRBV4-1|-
CASSRLVTETQYF
TGCGCCAGCAGCCGACTAGTAACAGAGACCCAGTACTTC
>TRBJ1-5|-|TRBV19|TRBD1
CASSDRDQPQHF
TGTGCCAGTAGTGACAGGGATCAGCCCCAGCATTTT
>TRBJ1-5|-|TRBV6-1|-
CASIATGSNQPQHF
TGTGCCAGCATTGCGACGGGTAGCAATCAGCCCCAGCATTTT
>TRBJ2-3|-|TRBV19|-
CASSSDYSTDTQYF
TGTGCCAGTAGTTCGGACTATAGCACAGATACGCAGTATTTT
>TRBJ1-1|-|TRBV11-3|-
CASSSQGVYMNTEAFF
TGTGCCAGCAGCTCACAAGGGGTTTACATGAACACTGAAGCTTTCTTT
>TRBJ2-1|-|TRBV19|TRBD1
CASSIRDSSSYNEQFF
TGTGCCAGTAGTATCCGGGACAGTTCTTCCTACAATGAGCAGTTCTTC